This T cell receptor (beta chain) was identified in a study of blood T cell repertoires in COVID-19. Study at large: The United States, Italy and Spain supplied acute and convalescent COVID-19 samples. T cells, B-cell-depleted T cells, or PBMCs provided the cDNA or gDNA that served as material.

Trimming pared 4 bases from V and 10 bases from J, leaving 21 bases between. The CDR3 has 16 residues. Germline-derived CDR1 and CDR2 are SGHNT and YYREEE (reference sequence). How the authors handled the data: Estimation of nucleated cell counts was performed using reference gene primer amplification. Clones were read by immunoSEQ multiplex PCR, and TCRdb kept only the in-frame ones, dropping some. V and J calls and clone size are those listed in that table; D and trimming were worked out from the DNA. The repertoire has around 180,000 clones, around four fifths of them found once; the top ten carry roughly 5%. This clone was counted once.

The sequence was collected from a woman aged 25 to 45 with acute or convalescent COVID-19. The chain links TRBV5-4 to TRBJ1-6, with a weak D call TRBD1 (6 bases). Input material: peripheral blood. Here the CDR3 reads CASSPGSAVTGSPLHF. For the CDR3, the DNA is TGTGCCAGCAGCCCCGGGTCAGCAGTAACAGGGTCACCCCTCCACTTT.